The T cell receptor beta chain under discussion was sequenced for a study of cytomegalovirus exposure and HLA in healthy donors. Across the whole study: The 110 or so validation repertoires used the same platform as the roughly 620 first-cohort repertoires, a later analysis reported.

About this clone itself: The antigen is not known.

Only in-frame clones appear in the TCRdb table, and some are missing; sequencing was by immunoSEQ multiplex PCR. Among 110,000 to 150,000 clones, 80% to 90% were seen once, and the ten largest hold roughly 6.4%. Trimming left V 4 bases short and J 3 bases short, with 12 bases between. The CDR3 covers 14 residues. Germline assignment: CDR1 MGHRA and CDR2 YSYEKL. The study, taken as a whole, reports: Associated with cytomegalovirus, according to the listing, were around 160 TCR beta chains.

The chain is built from TRBV4-1 and TRBJ2-5; TRBD2 is a possible D gene (6 bases). The source of this sequence is a woman between 25 and 40 years old in good health and CMV-seropositive. Sequencing input: PBMCs. This CDR3 is CASSPRDQKETQYF. CDR3 DNA sequence: TGCGCCAGCAGCCCGCGGGACCAAAAAGAGACCCAGTACTTC.